The entry below gives a single T cell receptor (beta chain) sequence along with its context. Its target is unknown. This entry comes from a study of early T cells in non-severe SARS-CoV-2 infection. Overall study: Unpaired chains resulted from sequencing bulk RNA of unsorted whole blood.

Study-wide points: VDJdb-based matching was biased toward anti-spike CD8 responses and missed private and CD4 specificities.

Unique molecular identifiers tagged individual cDNA molecules. One entry per CDR3 protein, called by TCRdb with MiXCR from the 5' RACE reads. There are 87,000 or so distinct CDR3 sequences in the sample; over 9% occur only once, and about 6% lies in the top ten. This sequence originates from an adult who was a healthcare worker with PCR-confirmed SARS-CoV-2 infection or an uninfected control (not recorded which). The sample comprised whole blood.

CDR3 region: CSARVGGPGNTIYF. The CDR3 DNA reads as TGCAGTGCTAGAGTTGGCGGTCCTGGAAACACCATATATTTT. The V gene is TRBV20-1, the J gene TRBJ1-3; D ambiguous. The germline V gene encodes CDR1 DFQATT and CDR2 SNEGSKA (reference sequence). V lost 1 base and J 2 bases, leaving 9 bases between the germline ends. The CDR3 is 14 residues long.